Listed here are 3 T cell receptor beta chains from one sample, sequenced in a study of T cells in Graves' hyperthyroidism and ophthalmopathy (dated by TCRdb to between 2018 and 2021). Library preparation was by multiplex PCR. TCRdb names Illumina HiSeq 2000 as the instrument used. The TCR beta CDR3 regions were amplified from RNA transcripts. For the first round of RT-PCR on the TCR CDR3, the HTBI primer set was used together with the Qiagen OneStep RT-PCR kit. TCRdb passed the public sequencing reads through fastp at Q25 and MiXCR, retaining productive beta sequences. One record per CDR3 amino acid sequence lists the most common genes and DNA. This sample lists roughly 570,000 distinct CDR3 sequences; under 60% were detected once. Of the sample, about 8% is held by the ten largest clones. Sequencing used peripheral blood or thyroid tissue (not recorded which). The receptors stem from a woman under 30 with Graves' hyperthyroidism.

This clonotype has ten or more counts. The V call is TRBV12-3 or TRBV12-4, the J call TRBJ2-7, with 9 nucleotides matching TRBD1. The V segment lost 5 bases and the J segment 5 bases; nucleotides outside the gene matches: 7. This CDR3 is 14 amino acids long. DNA for the CDR3: TGTGCCAGCAGTCTTGGGGACAGGGTCAACGAGCAGTACTTC. Protein: CASSLGDRVNEQYF.

The gene calls are TRBV7-3 and TRBJ1-1; 7 bases are a match to TRBD1. The germline V gene has CDR1 SGHTA and CDR2 FQGTGA. V lost 0 bases to trimming and J lost 6 bases; unmatched junction nucleotides: 4. CDR3 length: 14 residues. CDR3 sequence reads: CASSLTGGRAEAFF. DNA of the CDR3: TGTGCCAGCAGCTTAACAGGGGGCAGAGCTGAAGCTTTCTTT.

The rearrangement joins TRBV29-1 to TRBJ1-1, with no clear D. The CDR3 contains 11 residues. The V and J ends lost 7 bases and 7 bases respectively, with 13 bases between them. The V gene's germline CDR1 is SQVTM and CDR2 ANQGSEA. This CDR3 is CSAGIGVEAFF. The DNA of the CDR3 is TGCAGCGCGGGGATAGGAGTTGAAGCTTTCTTT.